This TCR beta chain comes out of a study of T cells expressing NK-cell markers. The cDNA for TCR beta came from 5'RACE template switching with UMIs. TCRdb re-analyzed the 5' RACE reads; it lists each CDR3 protein once, without DNA. The sample is made up of 500,000 or so distinct CDR3 sequences, and the top ten hold approximately 4% of it. The receptor's source is a man between 18 and 35 years old in good health. Sequenced material: blood T cells: a sorted CD56 or NKG2C T cell subset, CD4+ or CD8+ T cells, or bulk PBMC T cells (not recorded which).

This CDR3 is CASSLAGRDYGYTF. The V and J genes are TRBV7-2 and TRBJ1-2. The germline gives CDR1 SGHTA, CDR2 FQGNSA. CDR3 length equals 14 residues. Complete variable domain (other parts from reference TRBV7-2 and TRBJ1-2): GAGVSQSPSNKVTEKGKDVELRCDPISGHTALYWYRQSLGQGLEFLIYFQGNSAPDKSGLPSDRFSAERTGGSVSTLTIQRTQQEDSAVYLCASSLAGRDYGYTFGSGTRLTVV.